These 11 T cell receptor beta chains were all obtained from the same sample, sequenced in a study of blood T cell repertoires in COVID-19. Using immunoSEQ multiplex PCR, the repertoire was profiled, and TCRdb retains in-frame clones only, with some absent. Of 310,000 or so clones listed, 70% to 90% are singletons. Sequencing input: PBMCs or T cells enriched from blood (not recorded which). The receptors derive from a woman in her 30s who had recovered from COVID-19.

J is TRBJ1-1 and V is TRBV7-2; perhaps TRBD1 as D (6 bases). CDR1 and CDR2 (germline): SGHTA, FQGNSA. The V end was cut by 6 bases, the J end by 6 bases, with 11 bases between. The CDR3 has 12 residues. CDR3 residues: CASRTGSPEAFF. The CDR3 region has the DNA TGTGCCAGCAGAACAGGGTCCCCTGAAGCTTTCTTT.

The V call is TRBV23-1, the J call TRBJ2-2, with TRBD1 identical over 10 bases. TRBV23-1 falls under the ORF class, with uncertain function. CDR3 size: 17 residues. Germline trimming cut 2 bases from V and 4 bases from J; bases unmatched to any gene: 7. The CDR3 sequence: CASSQRAGQGFTGELFF. Here the CDR3 DNA reads TGCGCCAGCAGTCAACGTGCGGGACAGGGGTTCACCGGGGAGCTGTTTTTT.

The rearrangement uses TRBV19 and TRBJ1-2; D is possibly TRBD1 (6 bases). The V and J ends lost 4 bases and 6 bases respectively, with 24 bases between them. CDR1 and CDR2 (germline): LNHDA, SQIVND (reference sequence). This CDR3 comprises 17 residues. The CDR3 nucleotides read TGTGCCAGTAGTACTTCCCGAACAACTCGGGACATAAATGGCTACACCTTC. Protein product: CASSTSRTTRDINGYTF.

This chain joins TRBV29-1 and TRBJ2-4, with TRBD1 identical over 9 bases. Germline V gene sequence: CDR1 SQVTM, CDR2 ANQGSEA. The junction had 14 bases not matched to a gene; V was cut back by 5 bases and J by 9 bases. The CDR3 has 15 amino acids. DNA of the CDR3: TGCAGCGTTCACTCCGGGACAGGGTTGGGGGGCATTCAGTACTTC. Its translation is CSVHSGTGLGGIQYF.

The rearrangement uses TRBV27 and TRBJ2-3; TRBD1 is a possible D gene (6 bases). Germline CDR1 reads MNHEY; CDR2 reads SMNVEV (reference sequence). V was cut by 8 bases and J by 3 bases, with 15 bases left in between. This CDR3 region has 14 residues. This CDR3 reads CASSNLGATDTQYF. The CDR3 DNA reads TGTGCCAGCTCTAACCTGGGGGCTACAGATACGCAGTATTTT.

The V and J genes are TRBV30 and TRBJ2-6; no definite D call. Trimming left V 0 bases short and J 0 bases short, with 6 bases between. The CDR3 runs 15 residues. CDR1 GTSNPN and CDR2 SVGIG come from the germline V gene (reference sequence). CDR3 in DNA: TGTGCCTGGAGTGTCCACTCCTCTGGGGCCAACGTCCTGACTTTC. It specifies CAWSVHSSGANVLTF.

This clone has only one observation. The chain couples TRBV5-4 to TRBJ2-7; 7 bases align to TRBD1. The germline gives CDR1 SGHNT, CDR2 YYREEE (reference sequence). CDR3 length: 16 residues. With V trimmed by 4 bases and J by 0 bases, 10 bases remained unmatched. The chain's CDR3 is CASSRRPGTASYEQYF. The DNA for the CDR3 is TGTGCCAGCAGCCGTCGACCCGGGACAGCCTCCTACGAGCAGTACTTC.

This clone was seen a single time. This chain uses TRBV15 with TRBJ1-1, with 9 bases aligning to TRBD1. J gave up 0 bases and V 3 bases, and 11 bases lay outside the gene matches. The germline CDR1 and CDR2 sequences are LNHNV and YYDKDF (reference sequence). The CDR3 consists of 18 residues. The CDR3 bases are TGTGCCACCAGCAGTACTATGACAGGGGGGCTTGTGAACACTGAAGCTTTCTTT. It is translated as CATSSTMTGGLVNTEAFF. The full variable domain, in which reference TRBV15 and TRBJ1-1 provide the parts outside the CDR3, is DAMVIQNPRYQVTQFGKPVTLSCSQTLNHNVMYWYQQKSSQAPKLLFHYYDKDFNNEADTPDNFQSRRPNTSFCFLDIRSPGLGDTAMYLCATSSTMTGGLVNTEAFFGQGTRLTVV.

This sequence joins TRBV11-2 and TRBJ1-1, with 7 bases fitting TRBD1. The V gene's germline CDR1 is SGHAT and CDR2 FQNNGV. This CDR3 has 12 amino acids. The V gene end was trimmed by 4 bases and the J gene end by 8 bases; junction bases not matched to a gene: 4. The CDR3 loop reads CASSSDREEAFF. The CDR3 DNA reads TGTGCCAGCAGCTCCGACAGGGAAGAAGCTTTCTTT.

The V and J genes are TRBV7-9 and TRBJ2-2; TRBD1 is a possible D gene (6 bases). CDR1 SEHNR and CDR2 FQNEAQ come from the germline V gene (reference sequence). This CDR3 is built from 15 residues. Trimming took 5 bases from V and 4 from J, leaving 14 bases between them. The CDR3: CASSRRQESTGELFF. The CDR3, as DNA: TGTGCCAGCAGCCGTCGACAGGAAAGCACCGGGGAGCTGTTTTTT.

The chain uses TRBV5-1 and TRBJ1-1; D may be TRBD1 (5 bases). Germline loops: CDR1 SGHRS, CDR2 YFSETQ. CDR3 length: 13 residues. The V gene lost 0 bases and the J gene lost 7 bases, with 10 bases spanning the gap. The CDR3 DNA is TGCGCCAGCAGCTTGGCTTGGGGCGGTGAAGCTTTCTTT. This encodes CASSLAWGGEAFF.